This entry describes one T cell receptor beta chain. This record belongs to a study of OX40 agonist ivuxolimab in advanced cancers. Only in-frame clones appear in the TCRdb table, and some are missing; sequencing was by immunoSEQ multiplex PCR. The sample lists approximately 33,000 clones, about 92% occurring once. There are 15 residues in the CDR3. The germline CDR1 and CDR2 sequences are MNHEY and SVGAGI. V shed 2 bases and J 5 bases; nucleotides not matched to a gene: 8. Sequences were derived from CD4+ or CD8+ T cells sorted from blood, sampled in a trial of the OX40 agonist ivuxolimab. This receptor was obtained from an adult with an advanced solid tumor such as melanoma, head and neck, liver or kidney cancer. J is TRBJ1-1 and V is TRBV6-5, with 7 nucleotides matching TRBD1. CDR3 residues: CASSYAVKTGTEAFF. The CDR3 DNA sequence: TGTGCCAGCAGTTACGCCGTTAAGACAGGGACTGAAGCTTTCTTT.